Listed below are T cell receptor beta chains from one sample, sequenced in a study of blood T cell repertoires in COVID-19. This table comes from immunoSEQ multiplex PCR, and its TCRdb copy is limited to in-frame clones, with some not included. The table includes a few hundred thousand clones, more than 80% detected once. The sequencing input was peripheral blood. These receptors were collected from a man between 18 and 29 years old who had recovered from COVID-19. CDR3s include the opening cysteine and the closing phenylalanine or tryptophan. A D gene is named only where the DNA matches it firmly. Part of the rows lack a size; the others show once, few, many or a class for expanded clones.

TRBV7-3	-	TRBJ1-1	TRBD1	TGTGCCAGCAGCTTTGGGACAGGGAACACTGAAGCTTTCTTT	CASSFGTGNTEAFF
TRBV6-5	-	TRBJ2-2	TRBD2	TGTGCCAGCAGCTGGGGGGGCGGGGAGCTGTTTTTT	CASSWGGGELFF
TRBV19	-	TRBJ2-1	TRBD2	TGTGCCAGTAGTTTCCTTAGCGGGAGATCTTACAATGAGCAGTTCTTC	CASSFLSGRSYNEQFF
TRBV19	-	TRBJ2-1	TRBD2	TGTGCCAGTAGTATAGTCGTCCGGCTAGCGGGAGGTGAGCAGTTCTTC	CASSIVVRLAGGEQFF
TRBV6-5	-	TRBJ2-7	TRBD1	TGTGCCAGCAGACTGGACAGGGCCTCCTACGAGCAGTACTTC	CASRLDRASYEQYF
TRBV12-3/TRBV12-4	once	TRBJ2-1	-	TGTGCCAGCAGTGTCAGGGGGGCGAATGAGCAGTTCTTC	CASSVRGANEQFF
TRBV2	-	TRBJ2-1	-	TGTGCCGGTTACGTCGGAGGGGCCGGGGATGAGCAGTTCTTC	CAGYVGGAGDEQFF
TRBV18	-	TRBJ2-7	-	TGTGCCAGCTCACCAGGGGACTCCTTCGACAGGGAGAAGAACTTC	CASSPGDSFDREKNF
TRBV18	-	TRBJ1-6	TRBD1	TGTGCCAGCTCACGACAGGGAACCTATTCACCCCTCCACTTT	CASSRQGTYSPLHF
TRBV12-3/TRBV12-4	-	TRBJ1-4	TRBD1	TGTGCCAGCAGTTTAAGGGGGCTTGAAAAACTGTTTTTT	CASSLRGLEKLFF
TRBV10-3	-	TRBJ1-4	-	TGTGCCATCAGTGCCAGGGTTGATGAAAAACTGTTTTTT	CAISARVDEKLFF
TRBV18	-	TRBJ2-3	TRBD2	TGTGCCAGCTCACCACGGCCTAGCGGGGCCACCACAGATACGCAGTATTTT	CASSPRPSGATTDTQYF
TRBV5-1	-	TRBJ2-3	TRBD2	TGCGCCAGCAGCTTGGGTGGGACTAGCACCAGCGATACGCAGTATTTT	CASSLGGTSTSDTQYF
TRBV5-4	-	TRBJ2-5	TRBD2	TGTGCCAGCAGCCCAGTAGCGGGGGCGTGGGAGACCCAGTACTTC	CASSPVAGAWETQYF
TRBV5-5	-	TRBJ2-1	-	TGTGCCAGCAGCCTATTAGACAGTTTCTACAATGAGCAGTTCTTC	CASSLLDSFYNEQFF
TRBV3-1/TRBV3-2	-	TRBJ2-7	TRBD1	TGTGCCAGCAGCCAAGAAAACAGGGGTATCGACGAGCAGTACTTC	CASSQENRGIDEQYF
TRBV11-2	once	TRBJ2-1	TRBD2	TGTGCATCTCGGACTAGCTCCTACAATGAGCAGTTCTTC	CASRTSSYNEQFF
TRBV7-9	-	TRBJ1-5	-	TGTGCCAGCAGCTTAGGCAGTCAGCCCCAGCATTTT	CASSLGSQPQHF
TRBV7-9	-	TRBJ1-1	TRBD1	TGTGCCAGCAGCTTCTTTACCGGGACAGGGAACACTGAAGCTTTCTTT	CASSFFTGTGNTEAFF
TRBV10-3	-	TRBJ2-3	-	TGTGCCATCAGTGACGGTCGACTGAACACAGATACGCAGTATTTT	CAISDGRLNTDTQYF
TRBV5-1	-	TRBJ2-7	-	TGCGCCAGCAGCTTGGTGGCAGGGGAAACGTACGAGCAGTACTTC	CASSLVAGETYEQYF
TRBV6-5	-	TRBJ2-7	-	TGTGCCAGCAGTTACCGGAGGACCCACGAGCAGTACTTC	CASSYRRTHEQYF